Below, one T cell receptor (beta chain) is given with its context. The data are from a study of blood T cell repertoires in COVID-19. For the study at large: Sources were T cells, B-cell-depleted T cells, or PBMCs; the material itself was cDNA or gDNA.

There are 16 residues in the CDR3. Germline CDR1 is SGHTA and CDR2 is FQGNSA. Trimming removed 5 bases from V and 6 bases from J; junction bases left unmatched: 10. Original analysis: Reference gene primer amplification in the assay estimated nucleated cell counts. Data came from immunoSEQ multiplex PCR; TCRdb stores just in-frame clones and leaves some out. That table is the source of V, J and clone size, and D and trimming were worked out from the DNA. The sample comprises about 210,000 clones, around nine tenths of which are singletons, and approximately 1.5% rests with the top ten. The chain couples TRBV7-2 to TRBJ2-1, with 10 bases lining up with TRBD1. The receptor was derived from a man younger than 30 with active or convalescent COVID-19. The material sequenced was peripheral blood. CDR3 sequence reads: CASSVTPGTGVNEQFF. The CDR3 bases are TGTGCCAGCAGCGTAACCCCCGGGACAGGGGTCAATGAGCAGTTCTTC.